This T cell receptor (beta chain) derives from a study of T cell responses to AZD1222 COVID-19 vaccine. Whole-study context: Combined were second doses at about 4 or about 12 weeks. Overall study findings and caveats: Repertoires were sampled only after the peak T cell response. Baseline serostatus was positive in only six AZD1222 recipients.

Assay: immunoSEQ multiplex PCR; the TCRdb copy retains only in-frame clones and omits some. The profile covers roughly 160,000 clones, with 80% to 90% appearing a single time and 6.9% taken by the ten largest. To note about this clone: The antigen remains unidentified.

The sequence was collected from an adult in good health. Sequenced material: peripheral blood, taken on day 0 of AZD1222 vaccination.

CDR3 sequence reads: CASSSGPHRGGGGYTF. The CDR3 nucleotides are TGTGCCAGCAGTTCCGGGCCGCACAGAGGAGGAGGAGGCTACACCTTC. The chain employs TRBV7-2 and TRBJ1-2, with D hard to call. Trimming cost V 6 bases and J 8 bases, with 25 bases left between them. CDR1 is SGHTA, CDR2 FQGNSA, per germline. CDR3 length equals 16 residues. Full variable domain (remainder filled in from reference TRBV7-2 and TRBJ1-2): GAGVSQSPSNKVTEKGKDVELRCDPISGHTALYWYRQSLGQGLEFLIYFQGNSAPDKSGLPSDRFSAERTGGSVSTLTIQRTQQEDSAVYLCASSSGPHRGGGGYTFGSGTRLTVV.